These 27 T cell receptor beta chains came from one sample sequenced in a study of blood T cell repertoires in COVID-19 (dated by TCRdb to 2019 to 2021). Library preparation was by the immunoSEQ multiplex PCR assay. TCRdb limited this immuneACCESS table to in-frame rearrangements with V and J called. A share of clones is missing; checked studies link under half to unresolved V genes, and the rest is unexplained. The sample has 150,000 to 200,000 clones on record, 75% to 90% of them singletons. 10% to 15% of the sample is in the top ten clones. Sequencing was performed on PBMCs or T cells enriched from blood (not recorded which). Source of these receptors: a woman aged 55-75 years who had recovered from COVID-19.

V gene TRBV28 combines with J gene TRBJ1-3; D is possibly TRBD1 (6 bases). There are 17 residues in the CDR3. The V and J ends lost 6 bases and 2 bases respectively, with 20 bases between them. The germline gives CDR1 MDHEN, CDR2 SYDVKM. The CDR3 coding sequence is TGTGCCAGCAGCCGCCTCTGGGGGCGCAGTACTGGAAACACCATATATTTT. Its protein is CASSRLWGRSTGNTIYF.

V usage is TRBV19 and J usage is TRBJ1-2; 7 bases are a match to TRBD1. V was clipped by 4 bases and J by 8 bases; unmatched bases: 19. Germline assignment: CDR1 LNHDA and CDR2 SQIVND (reference sequence). This CDR3 spans 17 amino acids. Here the CDR3 DNA reads TGTGCCAGTAGTACCCCCGGACAGGCCGACTTAGCCAGGGGCTACACCTTC. The encoded protein is CASSTPGQADLARGYTF.

J is TRBJ1-2 and V is TRBV19; D perhaps matches TRBD1 (6 bases). The CDR3 contains 15 residues. V was pared by 3 bases and J by 5 bases, with 16 bases between. Germline CDR1 is LNHDA and CDR2 is SQIVND (reference sequence). The CDR3 here is CASSMSPGAIYGYTF. The DNA of the CDR3 is TGTGCCAGTAGTATGTCTCCAGGGGCGATATATGGCTACACCTTC.

The gene calls are TRBV2 and TRBJ1-4, with TRBD1 matching over 10 bases. CDR3 length: 16 amino acids. Germline assignment: CDR1 SNHLY and CDR2 FYNNEI. The junction had 11 bases not matched to a gene; V was cut back by 8 bases and J by 5 bases. In DNA form, the CDR3 reads TGTGCCAGCGACGATCTTCCGGGACAGGGGAATGAAAAACTGTTTTTT. It specifies CASDDLPGQGNEKLFF.

The rearrangement links TRBV19 to TRBJ1-6, with D perhaps TRBD1 (5 bases). The CDR3 is made up of 16 amino acids. Germline V lookup: CDR1 LNHDA, CDR2 SQIVND (reference sequence). The V and J ends lost 7 bases and 0 bases respectively, with 13 bases between them. CDR3 amino acids: CASTRGPSSYNSPLHF. The CDR3 region has the DNA TGTGCCAGTACGCGGGGCCCGAGCTCCTATAATTCACCCCTCCACTTT. Full variable domain (outside the CDR3, taken from reference TRBV19 and TRBJ1-6): DGGITQSPKYLFRKEGQNVTLSCEQNLNHDAMYWYRQDPGQGLRLIYYSQIVNDFQKGDIAEGYSVSREKKESFPLTVTSAQKNPTAFYLCASTRGPSSYNSPLHFGNGTRLTVT.

CDR3 coding DNA: TGCAGCGTTGCCTCAGGGACAGGGGGTGGCTACACCTTC. The encoded protein is CSVASGTGGGYTF. V usage is TRBV29-1 and J usage is TRBJ1-2; 11 positions agree with TRBD1. The CDR3 runs to 13 residues. Trimming removed 4 bases from V and 7 bases from J; junction bases left unmatched: 5. CDR1 and CDR2 (germline): SQVTM, ANQGSEA.

DNA of the CDR3: TGTGCCAGCAGCTTGGACAACTACGAGCAGTACTTC. Protein: CASSLDNYEQYF. V gene TRBV5-4 combines with J gene TRBJ2-7; unclear D gene. The length of the CDR3 is 12 residues. The germline V gene has CDR1 SGHNT and CDR2 YYREEE (reference sequence). The V end was cut by 0 bases, the J end by 3 bases, with 4 bases between. Drawing the rest from reference TRBV5-4 and TRBJ2-7, the complete variable domain is ETGVTQSPTHLIKTRGQQVTLRCSSQSGHNTVSWYQQALGQGPQFIFQYYREEENGRGNFPPRFSGLQFPNYSSELNVNALELDDSALYLCASSLDNYEQYFGPGTRLTVT.

This rearrangement joins TRBV4-1 to TRBJ2-5; 8 nucleotides match TRBD2. Germline CDR1 MGHRA, CDR2 YSYEKL. The CDR3 runs 15 residues. V was pared by 4 bases and J by 2 bases, with 6 bases of the junction left unmatched. Here the CDR3 reads CASSREGLVQETQYF. CDR3 bases: TGCGCCAGCAGCCGAGAGGGACTAGTACAAGAGACCCAGTACTTC.

This clone occurred a few times. The chain links TRBV4-1 to TRBJ1-2, with D possibly matching TRBD1 (5 bases). The CDR3 totals 15 residues. CDR1 is MGHRA, CDR2 YSYEKL, per germline. Trimming took 3 bases from V and 6 from J, leaving 17 bases between them. The CDR3 DNA reads as TGCGCCAGCAGCCATGGTCCGGGACGGAGGGATGGCTACACCTTC. Residues: CASSHGPGRRDGYTF.

V gene TRBV3-1 (or the pseudogene TRBV3-2) combines with J gene TRBJ2-3; 7 positions match TRBD2. The germline CDR1 and CDR2 sequences are LGHDT and YNNKEL (reference sequence). V gave up 7 bases and J gave up 2 bases; unmatched junction bases: 6. The CDR3 totals 14 residues. Written as DNA, the CDR3 is TGTGCCAGCAATCCAGCGGGACTCACAGATACGCAGTATTTT. This gives the protein CASNPAGLTDTQYF.

The gene calls are TRBV19 and TRBJ2-3; TRBD2 is a possible D gene (5 bases). The CDR3 consists of 12 residues. Germline loops: CDR1 LNHDA, CDR2 SQIVND (reference sequence). Trimming took off 11 bases at V and 4 bases at J, with 13 bases between the two ends. The CDR3 reads CARPLLADTQYF. The CDR3 DNA reads TGTGCCCGGCCCTTACTAGCAGATACGCAGTATTTT.

The chain has TRBV19 and TRBJ2-2; tentatively, D is TRBD1 (6 bases). Germline CDR1 LNHDA, CDR2 SQIVND (reference sequence). Trimming took 6 bases from V and 3 from J, leaving 17 bases between them. The CDR3 consists of 16 residues. This CDR3 is CASSPLTGLDTGELFF. CDR3 sequence (DNA): TGTGCCAGTAGCCCCCTGACAGGATTAGACACCGGGGAGCTGTTTTTT. Complete variable domain (other parts from reference TRBV19 and TRBJ2-2): DGGITQSPKYLFRKEGQNVTLSCEQNLNHDAMYWYRQDPGQGLRLIYYSQIVNDFQKGDIAEGYSVSREKKESFPLTVTSAQKNPTAFYLCASSPLTGLDTGELFFGEGSRLTVL.

The chain carries TRBV5-1 and TRBJ2-7; a weak D match, TRBD2 (5 bases). Trimming took 0 bases from V and 2 from J, leaving 12 bases between them. Germline V gene data show CDR1 as SGHRS and CDR2 as YFSETQ. CDR3 length equals 15 residues. DNA of the CDR3: TGCGCCAGCAGCTTGGTAGTGGCGGGCACCTACGAGCAGTACTTC. Translated, it gives CASSLVVAGTYEQYF.

The V call is TRBV7-9, the J call TRBJ1-4, with TRBD1 matching 8 bases. Per germline, CDR1 SEHNR and CDR2 FQNEAQ (reference sequence). The CDR3 loop spans 14 amino acids. The V gene end was trimmed by 1 base and the J gene end by 10 bases; junction bases not matched to a gene: 5. CDR3 in amino acids: CASSLGDRSTKLFF. CDR3 DNA: TGTGCCAGCAGCTTAGGGGACAGGTCGACAAAACTGTTTTTT.

This chain joins TRBV5-6 and TRBJ1-1; 9 bases line up with TRBD1. With V trimmed by 4 bases and J by 0 bases, 13 bases remained unmatched. This CDR3 is built from 18 residues. Germline V lookup: CDR1 SGHDT, CDR2 YYEEEE. This CDR3 is CASSRGRGTGFMNTEAFF. CDR3 nucleotide sequence: TGTGCCAGCAGCCGGGGCCGAGGGACAGGGTTTATGAACACTGAAGCTTTCTTT.

The V gene is TRBV19, the J gene TRBJ2-6; 7 bases are a match to TRBD1. The CDR3 spans 16 residues. The germline V gene has CDR1 LNHDA and CDR2 SQIVND (reference sequence). Germline trimming cut 2 bases from V and 2 bases from J; bases unmatched to any gene: 3. The CDR3 nucleotides are TGTGCCAGTAGTATACAGGGGACAGCTGGGGCCAACGTCCTGACTTTC. Protein sequence: CASSIQGTAGANVLTF.

The chain combines TRBV19 with TRBJ1-3, with D hard to call. Germline CDR1 is LNHDA and CDR2 is SQIVND (reference sequence). With 8 bases removed from V and 0 bases from J, the gap between germline ends came to 14 bases. This CDR3 comprises 15 residues. CDR3 DNA: TGTGCCAGTGCGCAGGACTCAAGCTCTGGAAACACCATATATTTT. This translates into CASAQDSSSGNTIYF.

The chain combines TRBV2 with TRBJ2-7, with a weak D call TRBD1 (6 bases). V was cut by 11 bases and J by 3 bases, with 32 bases left in between. This CDR3 spans 18 amino acids. Germline values: CDR1 SNHLY, CDR2 FYNNEI. The CDR3 protein is CAGSGTVGLGTSSYEQYF. CDR3 bases: TGTGCCGGCTCAGGAACAGTTGGGTTGGGGACATCCAGCTACGAGCAGTACTTC.

The rearrangement joins TRBV9 to TRBJ2-5, with 9 bases lining up with TRBD1. CDR1 and CDR2 from the germline V gene are SGDLS and YYNGEE. V trimming: 0 bases; J trimming: 5 bases; junction bases outside the gene matches: 5. The CDR3 loop spans 15 amino acids. CDR3 bases: TGTGCCAGCAGCGTAGGAAACAGGGGGCTTGAGACCCAGTACTTC. Residues: CASSVGNRGLETQYF. The variable domain in full, completed from reference TRBV9 and TRBJ2-5, reads DSGVTQTPKHLITATGQRVTLRCSPRSGDLSVYWYQQSLDQGLQFLIQYYNGEERAKGNILERFSAQQFPDLHSELNLSSLELGDSALYFCASSVGNRGLETQYFGPGTRLLVL.

The rearrangement links TRBV30 to TRBJ2-2, with D possibly matching TRBD2 (6 bases). Trimming stripped 1 base from V and 6 bases from J, with 12 bases between. This CDR3 comprises 14 residues. Per germline, CDR1 GTSNPN and CDR2 SVGIG (reference sequence). The CDR3 nucleotides are TGTGCCTGGAGTGACGGGGGATGGGCCGGGGAGCTGTTTTTT. The encoded protein is CAWSDGGWAGELFF. Full variable domain (rest looked up from reference TRBV30 and TRBJ2-2): SQTIHQWPATLVQPVGSPLSLECTVEGTSNPNLYWYRQAAGRGLQLLFYSVGIGQISSEVPQNLSASRPQDRQFILSSKKLLLSDSGFYLCAWSDGGWAGELFFGEGSRLTVL.

This clone was seen only a few times. This sequence joins TRBV6-5 and TRBJ1-2; D is ambiguous. The CDR3 runs 15 residues. V gave up 5 bases and J gave up 3 bases, with 16 bases separating them. Germline values: CDR1 MNHEY, CDR2 SVGAGI. CDR3 residues: CASSMDGSPYYGYTF. DNA of the CDR3: TGTGCCAGCAGTATGGACGGGAGCCCATACTATGGCTACACCTTC.

A word on this clone: At one boundary the junction diverges from the germline segment, which might be a read error. This rearrangement joins TRBV13 to TRBJ1-1; the D is unclear. CDR3 length: 15 amino acids. Germline V gives CDR1 PRHDT, CDR2 FYEKMQ (reference sequence). CDR3 region: CASSLRKGIDTGAFF. In DNA, the CDR3 is TGTGCCAGCAGCTTAAGAAAAGGTATCGACACTGGAGCTTTCTTT.

The V and J genes are TRBV5-6 and TRBJ2-1; D might be TRBD1 (5 bases). Germline CDR1 is SGHDT and CDR2 is YYEEEE. Trimming cost V 2 bases and J 3 bases, with 9 bases left between them. The CDR3 runs to 14 residues. CDR3 coding DNA: TGTGCCAGCAGCTTTGGAGACAGCTACAATGAGCAGTTCTTC. Protein sequence: CASSFGDSYNEQFF.

Here the CDR3 DNA reads TGTGCCAGCAGCTCGGGACAGCTTGAAGCTTTCTTT. Translation: CASSSGQLEAFF. The chain joins TRBV7-6 to TRBJ1-1, with TRBD1 identical over 7 bases. V lost 4 bases to trimming and J lost 7 bases; unmatched junction nucleotides: 3. In germline, CDR1 is SGHVS, CDR2 FNYEAQ. This CDR3 has 12 residues.

The gene calls are TRBV5-1 and TRBJ2-3; possibly TRBD2 for D (5 bases). Germline V gene sequence: CDR1 SGHRS, CDR2 YFSETQ. V lost 2 bases and J lost 6, with 13 bases in between. The CDR3 contains 14 residues. CDR3 sequence: CASSFGGGRDTQYF. CDR3 sequence (DNA): TGCGCCAGCAGCTTTGGAGGCGGTCGGGATACGCAGTATTTT.

The chain uses TRBV4-1 and TRBJ1-2, with 7 bases that match TRBD1. Germline trimming cut 6 bases from V and 4 bases from J; bases unmatched to any gene: 8. Germline CDR1 MGHRA, CDR2 YSYEKL. The CDR3 has 14 residues. CDR3 in DNA: TGCGCCAGCAGGAAAGGGGGCATGGCCTATGGCTACACCTTC. Translation gives CASRKGGMAYGYTF.

This sequence joins TRBV11-3 and TRBJ2-1, with 9 bases fitting TRBD2. This CDR3 spans 15 amino acids. V shed 2 bases, J shed 5 bases, and the junction held 4 bases outside the gene matches. Per the germline V gene, CDR1 is SGHNT and CDR2 is YENEEA. The CDR3 reads CASSLMASGNNEQFF. The CDR3, as DNA: TGTGCCAGCAGCTTAATGGCTAGCGGGAACAATGAGCAGTTCTTC.